This T cell receptor beta chain derives from a study of shared clonotypes between healthy human individuals. Study-level information: Used for every donor were three CD4 naive, three CD4 memory, two CD8 naive and one CD8 memory plate. Findings of the study overall: It was only blood that was sampled, and tissue repertoires likely differ.

The naive CD8 subset, CD45RO-negative cells positively selected for CCR7, excluded terminally differentiated effector memory CD45RA+ cells. In germline, CDR1 is MNHNS, CDR2 SASEGT. V gave up 2 bases and J gave up 2 bases, with 4 bases separating them. The CDR3 loop spans 13 amino acids. Deep-level settings were used for running the assay. As originally analysed: In the immunoSEQ data, sequences were junction-only and lacked quality scores, so filtering differed. Profiling relied on immunoSEQ multiplex PCR, and the TCRdb table lists in-frame clones only, not all of them. V and J calls and clone size are copied from that table; D and trimming were computed from the DNA. The sample holds under 1 million clones, 80% to 95% seen once. To note about this clone: The target antigen is unknown. Within the sample, other DNA sequences also encode this same CDR3.

Sequencing was performed on naive CD8+ T cells sorted from blood. The sequence was obtained from a young man in good health. The chain has TRBV6-1 and TRBJ1-5, with D uncertain. DNA of the CDR3: TGTGCCAGCAGTGAATTCGGCAATCAGCCCCAGCATTTT. Protein product: CASSEFGNQPQHF.